The 15 T cell receptor beta chains below come from one sample, sequenced in a study of blood T cell repertoires in COVID-19. This table comes from immunoSEQ multiplex PCR, and its TCRdb copy is limited to in-frame clones, with some not included. The sample comprises some 48,000 clones, around 73% of which are singletons, and roughly 6.1% rests with the top ten. The sequencing input was PBMCs or T cells enriched from blood (not recorded which). These receptor sequences come from a woman between 50 and 59 years old with acute COVID-19.

The chain couples TRBV11-3 to TRBJ2-1; possible D gene TRBD1, 6 bases. The CDR3 consists of 14 residues. Looked up from germline, CDR1 is SGHNT and CDR2 is YENEEA. V gave up 3 bases and J gave up 4 bases, with 10 bases separating them. The CDR3 region has the DNA TGTGCCAGCAGCTTTGGACAGAATTACAATGAGCAGTTCTTC. This gives the protein CASSFGQNYNEQFF.

This clone occurred a few times. The chain combines TRBV13 with TRBJ1-1; D perhaps matches TRBD1 (6 bases). The length of the CDR3 is 13 residues. Trimming took off 5 bases at V and 7 bases at J, with 14 bases between the two ends. CDR1 is PRHDT and CDR2 is FYEKMQ in the germline V gene (reference sequence). The CDR3 protein is CASSRPGQFEAFF. For the CDR3, the DNA is TGTGCCAGCAGCCGCCCTGGACAGTTTGAAGCTTTCTTT.

In this sample, this clone turned up a few times. The J gene is TRBJ2-7, the V gene TRBV19, with 8 bases matching TRBD2. CDR3 length: 14 amino acids. V gave up 3 bases and J gave up 7 bases; unmatched junction bases: 8. The germline gives CDR1 LNHDA, CDR2 SQIVND (reference sequence). This CDR3 reads CASSIGLAPGEQYF. In DNA, the CDR3 is TGTGCCAGTAGTATCGGACTAGCCCCGGGAGAGCAGTACTTC.

The rearrangement joins TRBV29-1 to TRBJ1-2; 8 nucleotides match TRBD1. The V and J ends lost 6 bases and 3 bases, in that order; junction bases with no gene match: 3. The CDR3 runs to 12 residues. The V gene's germline CDR1 is SQVTM and CDR2 ANQGSEA. The CDR3 coding sequence is TGCAGCGTCCCACAGGGGGACTATGGCTACACCTTC. Translation gives CSVPQGDYGYTF. Drawing the rest from reference TRBV29-1 and TRBJ1-2, the complete variable domain is SAVISQKPSRDICQRGTSLTIQCQVDSQVTMMFWYRQQPGQSLTLIATANQGSEATYESGFVIDKFPISRPNLTFSTLTVSNMSPEDSSIYLCSVPQGDYGYTFGSGTRLTVV.

This chain connects TRBV5-4 to TRBJ2-1; D gene uncertain. Germline lookup yields CDR1 SGHNT and CDR2 YYREEE (reference sequence). Trimming left V 0 bases short and J 1 base short, with 8 bases between. This CDR3 region has 15 residues. Written as DNA, the CDR3 is TGTGCCAGCAGCTTGGATACGGGTTCCTACAATGAGCAGTTCTTC. It codes for CASSLDTGSYNEQFF. The full variable domain, in which reference TRBV5-4 and TRBJ2-1 provide the parts outside the CDR3, is ETGVTQSPTHLIKTRGQQVTLRCSSQSGHNTVSWYQQALGQGPQFIFQYYREEENGRGNFPPRFSGLQFPNYSSELNVNALELDDSALYLCASSLDTGSYNEQFFGPGTRLTVL.

The chain links TRBV5-1 to TRBJ2-7; 11 bases map to TRBD2. V lost 7 bases and J lost 6; bases outside the gene matches: 12. The germline V gene encodes CDR1 SGHRS and CDR2 YFSETQ. The CDR3 runs to 15 residues. CDR3 region: CASSTSGDLISEQYF. The DNA of the CDR3 is TGCGCCAGCTCGACTAGCGGGGACTTAATAAGCGAGCAGTACTTC.

The chain joins TRBV6-5 to TRBJ1-1; a weak D match, TRBD1 (6 bases). Germline V gene lookup returns CDR1 MNHEY and CDR2 SVGAGI. V dropped 7 bases and J dropped 10 bases, with 13 bases sitting between them. The CDR3 has 11 amino acids. The chain's CDR3 is CASTAGARAFF. The CDR3 DNA reads as TGTGCCAGCACAGCGGGGGCCAGAGCTTTCTTT.

This clone was observed a few times. V is TRBV11-1 and J is TRBJ2-1; a possible D gene is TRBD2 (5 bases). V was pared by 3 bases and J by 0 bases, with 9 bases between. CDR3 size: 15 residues. CDR1 is SGHAT, CDR2 FQDESV, per germline (reference sequence). CDR3 region: CASSFARDSYNEQFF. DNA of the CDR3: TGTGCCAGCAGCTTCGCCCGGGACTCCTACAATGAGCAGTTCTTC. The whole variable domain, filled in from reference TRBV11-1 and TRBJ2-1, reads EAEVAQSPRYKITEKSQAVAFWCDPISGHATLYWYRQILGQGPELLVQFQDESVVDDSQLPKDRFSAERLKGVDSTLKIQPAELGDSAMYLCASSFARDSYNEQFFGPGTRLTVL.

The CDR3, as DNA: TGTGCCAGCAGAAGACAGGACCACACTGAAGCTTTCTTT. It encodes CASRRQDHTEAFF. The chain has TRBV28 and TRBJ1-1; D possibly corresponds to TRBD1 (6 bases). This CDR3 comprises 13 residues. Germline values: CDR1 MDHEN, CDR2 SYDVKM. Trimming took 6 bases from V and 3 from J, leaving 11 bases between them.

The V call is TRBV11-2, the J call TRBJ2-7; D ambiguous. Looked up from germline, CDR1 is SGHAT and CDR2 is FQNNGV. The CDR3 is made up of 15 amino acids. The germline V and J ends were trimmed by 2 bases and 3 bases, with 14 bases remaining between them. CDR3 sequence (DNA): TGTGCCAGCAGCTTACATTCTATCCACGGCTACGAGCAGTACTTC. The encoded protein is CASSLHSIHGYEQYF.

The chain has TRBV7-6 and TRBJ2-5; weak D call: TRBD1 (6 bases). CDR3 length: 14 amino acids. The V gene lost 3 bases and the J gene lost 2 bases, with 10 bases spanning the gap. Germline V gene data show CDR1 as SGHVS and CDR2 as FNYEAQ. In nucleotides, the CDR3 is TGTGCCAGCAGCTTCCGGACAGCACAAGAGACCCAGTACTTC. It specifies CASSFRTAQETQYF. Full variable domain (remainder filled in from reference TRBV7-6 and TRBJ2-5): GAGVSQSPRYKVTKRGQDVALRCDPISGHVSLYWYRQALGQGPEFLTYFNYEAQQDKSGLPNDRFSAERPEGSISTLTIQRTEQRDSAMYRCASSFRTAQETQYFGPGTRLLVL.

V usage is TRBV27 and J usage is TRBJ2-2, with D uncertain. The ends were cut back, 2 bases at V and 5 bases at J, with 12 bases in the middle. Germline CDR1 MNHEY, CDR2 SMNVEV (reference sequence). The CDR3 runs 15 residues. CDR3 coding DNA: TGTGCCAGCAGTTTACCTCCCCCGAGAACCGGGGAGCTGTTTTTT. Encoded protein: CASSLPPPRTGELFF.

The chain is built from TRBV19 and TRBJ2-1, with TRBD1 matching 7 bases. V lost 2 bases to trimming and J lost 2 bases; unmatched junction nucleotides: 3. From germline, CDR1 is LNHDA and CDR2 SQIVND (reference sequence). The CDR3 extends over 15 amino acids. The CDR3 nucleotides read TGTGCCAGTAGTATACGACAGGGCCCCTACAATGAGCAGTTCTTC. Translation gives CASSIRQGPYNEQFF.

In this sample, this clone turned up once. The chain joins TRBV6-5 to TRBJ1-2, with a possible D match to TRBD1 (5 bases). The germline gives CDR1 MNHEY, CDR2 SVGAGI. The CDR3 consists of 14 residues. V lost 8 bases and J lost 4, with 17 bases in between. This CDR3 reads CASGPNDGGYGYTF. The CDR3 nucleotides read TGTGCCAGCGGCCCTAACGACGGGGGCTATGGCTACACCTTC.

The V call is TRBV6-6, the J call TRBJ1-2, with TRBD1 identical over 7 bases. The CDR3 runs 13 residues. The ends lost 7 bases at V and 5 bases at J; junction bases unmatched: 7. Germline V gene data show CDR1 as MNHNY and CDR2 as SVGAGI (reference sequence). CDR3 amino acids: CASTPGQRYGYTF. CDR3 coding DNA: TGTGCCAGCACCCCGGGACAGCGATATGGCTACACCTTC.